The 17 T cell receptor beta chains presented below share a single source sample, sequenced in a study of blood T cell repertoires in COVID-19 (TCRdb year 2020). The library came from the immunoSEQ multiplex PCR assay. The immuneACCESS repertoire file appears here via TCRdb, limited to in-frame rearrangements. These files lack a portion of the clones; in checked studies, under half of the deficit traces to unresolved V genes, and the cause of the others is not known. This sample comprises 200,000 to 250,000 clones, over 70% of them detected only once. Jointly, the top ten make up more than 3% of the sample. Material for sequencing was PBMCs or T cells enriched from blood (not recorded which). The receptor source for this set is a woman aged 25-40 years who had been exposed to COVID-19.

The chain recombines TRBV6-1 with TRBJ2-3, with D perhaps matching TRBD2 (5 bases). The CDR3 has 15 residues. V shed 2 bases and J shed 6 bases, with 15 bases lying between them. CDR1 and CDR2 (germline): MNHNS, SASEGT. CDR3 sequence: CASSEQRTSQDTQYF. The CDR3 DNA reads TGTGCCAGCAGTGAACAGAGAACTAGTCAGGATACGCAGTATTTT.

The chain links TRBV18 to TRBJ1-6; TRBD1 matches 7 bases. The CDR3 totals 17 residues. V lost 3 bases, J lost 2 bases, and 7 bases stayed unmatched. Germline V gene sequence: CDR1 KGHSH, CDR2 LQKENI. The DNA of the CDR3 is TGTGCCAGCTCACCGGCTACAGGGGTAGCCTATAATTCACCCCTCCACTTT. Encoded protein: CASSPATGVAYNSPLHF.

The genes are TRBV6-1 and TRBJ1-2; 7 nucleotides line up with TRBD1. V was pared by 0 bases and J by 4 bases, with 5 bases of the junction left unmatched. Germline-derived CDR1 and CDR2 are MNHNS and SASEGT. This CDR3 is built from 15 residues. CDR3 sequence: CASSEAPHRGYGYTF. The CDR3 bases are TGTGCCAGCAGTGAAGCCCCGCACAGGGGCTATGGCTACACCTTC.

Turning to this clone: Within the sample, other DNA sequences also encode this same CDR3. The chain carries TRBV4-1 and TRBJ2-7, with 12 bases lining up with TRBD2. This CDR3 comprises 15 residues. Germline CDR1 reads MGHRA; CDR2 reads YSYEKL. The V gene end was trimmed by 1 base and the J gene end by 2 bases; junction bases not matched to a gene: 0. CDR3 sequence reads: CASSQGLAGAYEQYF. The CDR3 DNA sequence: TGCGCCAGCAGCCAAGGACTAGCGGGGGCCTACGAGCAGTACTTC.

A remark on this clone: An end of the junction does not agree with germline; a read error may underlie this. The CDR3 bases are TGTGCCAGCAGTTTAGGACTAGCGGGAGGGAGAGGGAACACCGGGGAGCTGTTTTTT. It is translated as CASSLGLAGGRGNTGELFF. V and J are TRBV7-2 and TRBJ2-2, with 15 bases aligning to TRBD2. CDR1 and CDR2 from the germline V gene are SGHTA and FQGNSA. CDR3 length equals 19 residues.

The gene calls are TRBV27 and TRBJ2-6, with 8 bases lining up with TRBD1. Per germline, CDR1 MNHEY and CDR2 SMNVEV (reference sequence). Losses at the gene ends were 5 bases for V and 3 bases for J; bases not matched to a gene: 6. CDR3 length: 16 amino acids. The CDR3 DNA reads as TGTGCCAGCAGTCTTTGGACAGGGAGTGGGGCCAACGTCCTGACTTTC. Translation gives CASSLWTGSGANVLTF.

The chain uses TRBV5-1 and TRBJ1-2, with a tentative D call TRBD1 (6 bases). Trimming removed 2 bases at V and 7 bases at J, with 6 bases between. CDR1 is SGHRS, CDR2 YFSETQ, per germline. This CDR3 is built from 11 residues. CDR3 amino acids: CASSLGGGYTF. The CDR3 coding sequence is TGCGCCAGCAGCTTAGGGGGTGGCTACACCTTC.

The rearrangement links TRBV4-2 to TRBJ2-7, with a tentative D call TRBD1 (6 bases). The CDR3 is made up of 13 amino acids. CDR1 LGHNA and CDR2 YNFKEQ come from the germline V gene. Deletions cut 1 base from V and 6 bases from J, with 10 bases between. CDR3 in amino acids: CASSQVQGPEQYF. The CDR3 DNA reads TGTGCCAGCAGCCAAGTTCAGGGGCCCGAGCAGTACTTC.

The CDR3 DNA follows: TGTGCCAGCAGCGCAACTAGCGAAGCCAAAAACATTCAGTACTTC. This sequence encodes CASSATSEAKNIQYF. The chain has TRBV2 and TRBJ2-4; TRBD2 matches at 7 bases. The CDR3 covers 15 residues. J was trimmed by 0 bases and V by 6 bases; bases with no gene match: 5. In germline, CDR1 is SNHLY, CDR2 FYNNEI.

This clone has just a few counts. This chain uses TRBV7-2 with TRBJ1-6; D gene uncertain. The CDR3 has 14 residues. The germline V gene has CDR1 SGHTA and CDR2 FQGNSA. V lost 5 bases, J lost 2 bases, and 7 bases lay in between. This CDR3 reads CASSLGPYNSPLHF. The CDR3 DNA sequence: TGTGCCAGCAGCCTAGGGCCCTATAATTCACCCCTCCACTTT.

V usage is TRBV4-1 and J usage is TRBJ2-3, with 14 nucleotides matching TRBD2. Germline V gene sequence: CDR1 MGHRA, CDR2 YSYEKL. The CDR3 consists of 17 residues. The V gene end was trimmed by 4 bases and the J gene end by 4 bases; junction bases not matched to a gene: 7. The DNA of the CDR3 is TGCGCCAGCAGCCGCATGACGACTAGCGGGAGGGCAGATACGCAGTATTTT. Amino acids: CASSRMTTSGRADTQYF.

The V call is TRBV11-2, the J call TRBJ2-7; 7 positions agree with TRBD2. The germline CDR1 and CDR2 sequences are SGHAT and FQNNGV. The CDR3 sequence is 15 residues long. Trimming cost V 9 bases and J 0 bases; bases outside gene matches: 11. As DNA, the CDR3 is TGTGCCAGTGGAGAAATGGGGAGGGGCTCCTACGAGCAGTACTTC. Encoded protein: CASGEMGRGSYEQYF.

The chain has TRBV7-9 and TRBJ2-2; D is perhaps TRBD1 (6 bases). This CDR3 has 15 residues. V lost 8 bases, J lost 5 bases, and 18 bases lay in between. Looked up from germline, CDR1 is SEHNR and CDR2 is FQNEAQ (reference sequence). The CDR3, as DNA: TGTGCCAGCTCCCCGCGGACAGTTGCAACCGGGGAGCTGTTTTTT. Its translation is CASSPRTVATGELFF.

The rearrangement uses TRBV19 and TRBJ1-2; TRBD1 is a possible D gene (6 bases). The germline V and J ends were trimmed by 4 bases and 7 bases, with 19 bases remaining between them. Germline CDR1 reads LNHDA; CDR2 reads SQIVND (reference sequence). The CDR3 consists of 15 residues. Here the CDR3 DNA reads TGTGCCAGTAGTAAGACAGGAAATAAGTTACGTGGCTACACCTTC. This gives the protein CASSKTGNKLRGYTF.

The chain is built from TRBV7-9 and TRBJ2-1; 13 bases fit TRBD2. V lost 4 bases and J lost 4; bases outside the gene matches: 7. Germline V CDR1 and CDR2: SEHNR, FQNEAQ (reference sequence). The CDR3 totals 17 residues. The CDR3 DNA follows: TGTGCCAGCAGCTCCCAAGGGACTAGCGGGACATACAATGAGCAGTTCTTC. This gives the protein CASSSQGTSGTYNEQFF. Filled out from reference TRBV7-9 and TRBJ2-1, the complete variable domain reads DTGVSQNPRHKITKRGQNVTFRCDPISEHNRLYWYRQTLGQGPEFLTYFQNEAQLEKSRLLSDRFSAERPKGSFSTLEIQRTEQGDSAMYLCASSSQGTSGTYNEQFFGPGTRLTVL.

This chain connects TRBV7-9 to TRBJ2-2, with D tentatively TRBD2 (6 bases). CDR1 is SEHNR, CDR2 FQNEAQ, per germline (reference sequence). This CDR3 is built from 16 residues. Trimming left V 6 bases short and J 5 bases short, with 19 bases between. The CDR3 is CASSSLGPGGTGELFF. The CDR3 coding sequence is TGTGCCAGCAGTTCCCTTGGGCCCGGAGGGACCGGGGAGCTGTTTTTT.

The chain is built from TRBV7-9 and TRBJ1-4; no reliable D call. Germline assignment: CDR1 SEHNR and CDR2 FQNEAQ (reference sequence). Deletions cut 3 bases from V and 7 bases from J, with 3 bases between. The CDR3 loop spans 11 amino acids. The CDR3 protein is CASSFSEKLFF. CDR3 nucleotide sequence: TGTGCCAGCAGCTTTAGTGAAAAACTGTTTTTT.